This TCR beta chain appears in the sequencing data of a study of cytomegalovirus exposure and HLA in healthy donors. Study information: A preliminary data release comprised around 85 million unique TCRs obtained from HLA-typed donors. Study results and limitations: Fewer N-insertions (relative to the roughly 720-donor mean) were reportedly seen in an Asian-associated ancestry cluster in a later analysis.

Primers for the PCR totalled 60 Vbeta and 13 Jbeta. Produced via immunoSEQ multiplex PCR; TCRdb's table is partial and in-frame only. Here the sample spans about 200,000 clones, about 82% being singletons. Comments on this clone: Its antigen is not known.

Germline CDR1 KGHSH, CDR2 LQKENI. Trimming removed 5 bases from V and 6 bases from J, with 11 bases in between. This CDR3 has 13 residues. The receptor comes from a man under 40 in good health and CMV-seronegative. The source material was PBMCs. This sequence joins TRBV18 and TRBJ2-1, with a weak D call TRBD1 (5 bases). This chain's CDR3 is CASSIDRRNEQFF. The CDR3 coding sequence is TGTGCCAGCTCAATCGACAGACGCAATGAGCAGTTCTTC.